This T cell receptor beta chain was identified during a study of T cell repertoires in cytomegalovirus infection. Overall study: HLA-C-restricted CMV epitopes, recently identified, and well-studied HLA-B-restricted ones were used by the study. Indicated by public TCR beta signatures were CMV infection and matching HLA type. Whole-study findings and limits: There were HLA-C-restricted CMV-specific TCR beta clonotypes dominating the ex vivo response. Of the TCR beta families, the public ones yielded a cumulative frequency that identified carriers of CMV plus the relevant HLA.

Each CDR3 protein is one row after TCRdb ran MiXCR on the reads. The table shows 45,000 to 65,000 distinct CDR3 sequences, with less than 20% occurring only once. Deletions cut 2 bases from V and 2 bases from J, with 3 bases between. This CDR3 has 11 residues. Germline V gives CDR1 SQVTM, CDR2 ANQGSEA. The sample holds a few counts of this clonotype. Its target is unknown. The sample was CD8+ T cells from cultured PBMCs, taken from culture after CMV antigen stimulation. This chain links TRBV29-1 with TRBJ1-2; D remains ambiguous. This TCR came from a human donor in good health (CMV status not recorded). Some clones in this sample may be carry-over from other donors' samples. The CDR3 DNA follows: TGCAGCGTTGAACGGAACTATGGCTACACCTTC. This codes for CSVERNYGYTF.